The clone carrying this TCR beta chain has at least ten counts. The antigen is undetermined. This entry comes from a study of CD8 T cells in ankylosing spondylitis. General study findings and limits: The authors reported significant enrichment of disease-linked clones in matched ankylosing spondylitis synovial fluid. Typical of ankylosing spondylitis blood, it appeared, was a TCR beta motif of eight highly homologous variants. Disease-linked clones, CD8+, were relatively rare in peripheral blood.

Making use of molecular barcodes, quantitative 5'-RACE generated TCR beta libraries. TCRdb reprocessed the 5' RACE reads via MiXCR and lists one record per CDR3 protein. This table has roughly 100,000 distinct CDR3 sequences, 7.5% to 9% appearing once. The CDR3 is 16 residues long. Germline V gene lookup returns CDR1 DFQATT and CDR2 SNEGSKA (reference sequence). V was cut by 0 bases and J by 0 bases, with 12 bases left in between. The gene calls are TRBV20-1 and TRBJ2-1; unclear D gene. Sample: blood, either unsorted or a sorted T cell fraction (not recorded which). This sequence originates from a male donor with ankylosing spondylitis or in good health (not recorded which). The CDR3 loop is CSARDHGVPSYNEQFF. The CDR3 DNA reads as TGCAGTGCTAGAGATCATGGGGTACCCTCCTACAATGAGCAGTTCTTC.